Listed here are 5 T cell receptor beta chains from one sample, sequenced in a study of coeliac disease. Antigen specificity for these receptors is unknown. TCRdb's table, derived via immunoSEQ multiplex PCR, lists solely in-frame clones and lacks some. Found here are 2,500 to 3,000 clones, around half of them singletons; the top ten hold over 9.5%. Notes on the study in general: Control samples showed higher TRB and TRG clonality than intraepithelial and lamina propria samples in active celiac disease.

Material: intraepithelial lymphocytes from the gut. These receptors all stem from a man aged 50 or older with active celiac disease.

This clone was observed a handful of times. The chain joins TRBV6-5 to TRBJ2-5; 7 bases line up with TRBD2. CDR3 length: 15 residues. Germline V gene sequence: CDR1 MNHEY, CDR2 SVGAGI. After removal of 1 base from V and 5 bases from J, the junction contained 7 bases not matched to a gene. For the CDR3, the DNA is TGTGCCAGCAGTTACTTAAGGGGAGGGGCCGAGACCCAGTACTTC. This gives the protein CASSYLRGGAETQYF.

The rearrangement uses TRBV5-1 and TRBJ2-1; maybe TRBD1 (6 bases). Germline CDR1 reads SGHRS; CDR2 reads YFSETQ. The length of the CDR3 is 14 residues. The V end was cut by 0 bases, the J end by 3 bases, with 7 bases between. CDR3 nucleotide sequence: TGCGCCAGCAGCTTGGGACAGGTCTACAATGAGCAGTTCTTC. Protein sequence: CASSLGQVYNEQFF.

The chain combines TRBV4-1 with TRBJ2-1; D uncertain. In germline, CDR1 is MGHRA, CDR2 YSYEKL. The ends were cut back, 8 bases at V and 0 bases at J, with 11 bases in the middle. The CDR3 runs 14 residues. For the CDR3, the DNA is TGCGCCAGCGGTCCGCTAAGCTCCTACAATGAGCAGTTCTTC. Amino acid sequence: CASGPLSSYNEQFF.

The genes are TRBV11-3 and TRBJ2-2, with 12 nucleotides matching TRBD2. The CDR3 covers 17 residues. Germline assignment: CDR1 SGHNT and CDR2 YENEEA. V was clipped by 5 bases and J by 9 bases; unmatched bases: 13. The CDR3 DNA sequence: TGTGCCAGCAGCCCCGGACTAGCGGGGCATCTTCACCGGGAGCTGTTTTTT. It specifies CASSPGLAGHLHRELFF.

The chain joins TRBV6-6 to TRBJ1-1; tentative D call: TRBD1 (5 bases). CDR3 size: 13 residues. V gave up 7 bases and J gave up 3 bases, with 12 bases separating them. Looked up from germline, CDR1 is MNHNY and CDR2 is SVGAGI (reference sequence). CDR3 in DNA: TGTGCCAGCATTAGACAGACGTACACTGAAGCTTTCTTT. Protein product: CASIRQTYTEAFF.